The sequence of this T cell receptor (beta chain) was determined in a study of OX40 agonist ivuxolimab in advanced cancers. Some clones are missing from TCRdb's copy, which holds only in-frame ones; the method was immunoSEQ multiplex PCR. The sample carries about 92,000 clones, approximately 91% recorded once. The trim removed 4 bases at V and 6 bases at J, leaving 7 bases unmatched. The V gene's germline CDR1 is KGHSH and CDR2 LQKENI. The CDR3 consists of 15 residues. With autoimmune disease history or systemic immunosuppression, patients were excluded. Collection of blood occurred at baseline, at cycle 4 day 1, and at cycle 7 day 1.

The sample in question was CD4+ or CD8+ T cells sorted from blood, obtained in a trial of the OX40 agonist ivuxolimab. The receptor was derived from an adult with an advanced solid tumor such as melanoma, head and neck, liver or kidney cancer. This sequence joins TRBV18 and TRBJ2-1; 9 bases line up with TRBD1. This chain's CDR3 is CASSLGQGTTNEQFF. In nucleotides, the CDR3 is TGTGCCAGCTCACTCGGACAGGGGACGACCAATGAGCAGTTCTTC.